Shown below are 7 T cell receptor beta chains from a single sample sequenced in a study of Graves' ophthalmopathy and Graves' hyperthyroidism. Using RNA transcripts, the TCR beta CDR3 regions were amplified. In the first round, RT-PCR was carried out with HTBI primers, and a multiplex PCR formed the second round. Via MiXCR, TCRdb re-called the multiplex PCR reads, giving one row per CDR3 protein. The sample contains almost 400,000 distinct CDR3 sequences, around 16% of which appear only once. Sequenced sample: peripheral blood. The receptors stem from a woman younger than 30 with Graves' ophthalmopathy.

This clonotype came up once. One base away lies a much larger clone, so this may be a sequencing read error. The CDR3 sequence: CSVEDLENYGYTF. CDR3 in DNA: TGCAGCGTTGAAGACCTGGAGAACTATGGCTACACCTTC. The rearrangement joins TRBV29-1 to TRBJ1-2; no firm D call. V was clipped by 0 bases and J by 2 bases, with 7 bases between them. The CDR3 runs to 13 residues. Germline loops: CDR1 SQVTM, CDR2 ANQGSEA.

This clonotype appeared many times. The chain's CDR3 is CASRFGTLQETQYF. Written as DNA, the CDR3 is TGCGCCAGCAGGTTCGGGACACTCCAAGAGACCCAGTACTTC. The gene calls are TRBV5-1 and TRBJ2-5, with D tentatively TRBD1 (6 bases). This CDR3 spans 14 amino acids. V lost 5 bases and J 1 base, leaving 12 bases between the germline ends. From germline, CDR1 is SGHRS and CDR2 YFSETQ.

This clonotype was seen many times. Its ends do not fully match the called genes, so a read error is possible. CDR3 sequence: CASSLAGGLTGELFF. The CDR3 DNA reads as TGTGCCAGCAGTCTAGCGGGGGGATTAACCGGGGAGCTGTTTTTT. The chain links TRBV12-3 or TRBV12-4 to TRBJ2-2; 11 nucleotides agree with TRBD2. The CDR3 runs to 15 residues.

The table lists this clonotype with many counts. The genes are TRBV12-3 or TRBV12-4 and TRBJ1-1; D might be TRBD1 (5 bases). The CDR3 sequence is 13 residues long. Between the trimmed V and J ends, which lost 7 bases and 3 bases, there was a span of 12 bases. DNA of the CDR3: TGTGCCAGCACCCGGGGAGGGGACACTGAAGCTTTCTTT. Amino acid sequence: CASTRGGDTEAFF.

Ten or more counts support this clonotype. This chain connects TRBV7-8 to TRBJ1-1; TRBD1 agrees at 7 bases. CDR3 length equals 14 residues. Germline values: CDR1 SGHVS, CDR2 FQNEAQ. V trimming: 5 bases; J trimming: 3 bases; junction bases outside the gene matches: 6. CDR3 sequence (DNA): TGTGCCAGCAGCCGGAAGGGGGCCTACACTGAAGCTTTCTTT. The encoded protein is CASSRKGAYTEAFF.

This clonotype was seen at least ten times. Here the CDR3 reads CASSQDPGGASETQYF. CDR3 DNA: TGTGCCAGCAGCCAAGACCCCGGGGGGGCCAGTGAGACCCAGTACTTC. V is TRBV14 and J is TRBJ2-5, with 8 bases fitting TRBD2. The CDR3 runs to 16 residues. V lost 0 bases, J lost 5 bases, and 8 bases stayed unmatched. CDR1 is SGHDN, CDR2 FVKESK, per germline.

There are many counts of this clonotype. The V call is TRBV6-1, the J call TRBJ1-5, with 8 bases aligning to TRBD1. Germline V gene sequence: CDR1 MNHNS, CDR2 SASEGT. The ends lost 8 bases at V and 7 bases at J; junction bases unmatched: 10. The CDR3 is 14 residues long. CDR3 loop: CASGQGWVLQPQHF. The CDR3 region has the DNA TGTGCCAGCGGACAGGGTTGGGTGTTGCAGCCCCAGCATTTT.